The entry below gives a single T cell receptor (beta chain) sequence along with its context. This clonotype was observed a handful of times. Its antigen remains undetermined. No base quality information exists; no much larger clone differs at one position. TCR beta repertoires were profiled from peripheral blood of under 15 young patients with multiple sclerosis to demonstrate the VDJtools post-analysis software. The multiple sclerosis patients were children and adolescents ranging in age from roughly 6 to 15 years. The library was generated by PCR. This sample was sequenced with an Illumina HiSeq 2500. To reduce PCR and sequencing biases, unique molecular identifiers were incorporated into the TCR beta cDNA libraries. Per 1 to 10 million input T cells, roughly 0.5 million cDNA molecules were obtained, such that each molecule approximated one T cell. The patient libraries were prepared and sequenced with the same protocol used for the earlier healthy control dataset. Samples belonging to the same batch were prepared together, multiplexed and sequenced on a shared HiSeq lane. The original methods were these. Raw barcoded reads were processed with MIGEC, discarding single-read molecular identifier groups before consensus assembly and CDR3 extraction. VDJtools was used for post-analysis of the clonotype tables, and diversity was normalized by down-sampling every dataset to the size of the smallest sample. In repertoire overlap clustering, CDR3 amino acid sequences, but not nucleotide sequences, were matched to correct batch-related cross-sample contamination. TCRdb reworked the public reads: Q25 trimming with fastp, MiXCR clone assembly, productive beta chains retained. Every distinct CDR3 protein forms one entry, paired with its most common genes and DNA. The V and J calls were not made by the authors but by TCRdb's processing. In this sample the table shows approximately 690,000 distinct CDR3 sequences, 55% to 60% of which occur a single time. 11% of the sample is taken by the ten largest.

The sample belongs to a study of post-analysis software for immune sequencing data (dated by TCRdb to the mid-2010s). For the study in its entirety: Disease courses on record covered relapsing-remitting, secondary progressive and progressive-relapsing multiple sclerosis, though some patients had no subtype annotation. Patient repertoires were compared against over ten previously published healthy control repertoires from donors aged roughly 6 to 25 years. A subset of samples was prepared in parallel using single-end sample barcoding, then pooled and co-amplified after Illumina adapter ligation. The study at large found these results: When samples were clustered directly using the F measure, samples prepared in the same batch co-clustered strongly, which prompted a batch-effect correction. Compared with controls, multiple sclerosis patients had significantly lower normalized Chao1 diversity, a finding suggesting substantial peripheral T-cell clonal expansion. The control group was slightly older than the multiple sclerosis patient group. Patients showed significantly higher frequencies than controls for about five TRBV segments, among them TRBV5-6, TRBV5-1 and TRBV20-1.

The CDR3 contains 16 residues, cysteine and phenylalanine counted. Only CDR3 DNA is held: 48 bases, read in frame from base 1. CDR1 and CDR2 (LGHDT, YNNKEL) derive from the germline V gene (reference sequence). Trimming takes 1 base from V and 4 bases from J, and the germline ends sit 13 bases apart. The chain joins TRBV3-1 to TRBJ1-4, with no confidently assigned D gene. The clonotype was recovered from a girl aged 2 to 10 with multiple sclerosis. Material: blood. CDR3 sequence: CASSQVSTAVNEKLFF. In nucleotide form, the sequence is TGTGCCAGCAGCCAAGTTTCTACGGCAGTTAATGAAAAACTGTTTTTT. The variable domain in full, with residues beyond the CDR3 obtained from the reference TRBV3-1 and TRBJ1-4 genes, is DTAVSQTPKYLVTQMGNDKSIKCEQNLGHDTMYWYKQDSKKFLKIMFSYNNKELIINETVPNRFSPKSPDKAHLNLHINSLELGDSAVYFCASSQVSTAVNEKLFFGSGTQLSVL.